Listed below are T cell receptor beta chains from one sample, sequenced in a study of blood T cell repertoires in COVID-19. Sequenced by immunoSEQ multiplex PCR; TCRdb stores in-frame clones only, minus some. Here the sample spans approximately 320,000 clones, 85% being singletons. The specimen was peripheral blood. These receptors all stem from a human donor in a cohort sampled during active COVID-19. CDR3s include the opening cysteine and the closing phenylalanine or tryptophan. The order of the fields is J gene, D gene, V gene, clone size, CDR3 DNA, CDR3 protein. The D gene is left open where the match is weak. Clone size is stated in some rows and not others, as once, few, many or a class when expanded.

TRBJ1-1,.,TRBV19,few,TGTGCCAGTAGTTTAACAGCGGATGGGACTTTCTTT,CASSLTADGTFF
TRBJ1-6,.,TRBV29-1,.,TGCAGCGCCGAACCCCTATTCAGGGGTTCACCCCTCCACTTT,CSAEPLFRGSPLHF
TRBJ2-2,.,TRBV10-3,once,TGTGCCATCAGGGCTAGCGCCGGGGAGCTGTTTTTT,CAIRASAGELFF
TRBJ2-2,TRBD1,TRBV6-6,once,TGTGCCAGCAGTTACTTCGGACAGGGATACACCGGGGAGCTGTTTTTT,CASSYFGQGYTGELFF
TRBJ1-1,.,TRBV1,.,TGCACCAGCAGCCCCGGGGAGCCCGCCTTT,CTSSPGEPAF
TRBJ1-3,TRBD1,TRBV11-2,.,TGTGCCAGCAGCTCCGACAGGGGGACCACTGGAAACACCATATATTTT,CASSSDRGTTGNTIYF
TRBJ1-1,.,TRBV6-5,.,TGTGCCAGCAGTTTGGAGGGTAGGACTGAAGCTTTCTTT,CASSLEGRTEAFF
TRBJ2-1,TRBD2,TRBV18,.,TGTGCCAGCTCACTAGCGGGCCCCCTAGGGAATGAGCAGTTCTTC,CASSLAGPLGNEQFF
TRBJ1-1,.,TRBV11-2,.,TGTGCCAGCAGCTTAGAGGGTATTGGAGACACTGAAGCTTTCTTT,CASSLEGIGDTEAFF
TRBJ1-3,.,TRBV3-1/TRBV3-2,.,TGTGCCAGCAGCCAAGAATCCGCGGCTGGAAACACCATATATTTT,CASSQESAAGNTIYF
TRBJ2-2,TRBD2,TRBV4-1,.,TGCGCCAGCAGCCAAAGATGGGGACTAGCGATCGGGGAGCTGTTTTTT,CASSQRWGLAIGELFF
TRBJ1-1,TRBD1,TRBV6-6,.,TGTGCCAGCAGTAACGACAGGGAGAACACTGAAGCTTTCTTT,CASSNDRENTEAFF
TRBJ1-1,.,TRBV29-1,.,TGCAGCGTTGTTGGCTTTTTAACTGAAGCTTTCTTT,CSVVGFLTEAFF
TRBJ1-1,.,TRBV6-2/TRBV6-3,.,TGTGCCAGCAGTTATATGGGGCGAGAGACTGAAGCTTTCTTT,CASSYMGRETEAFF
TRBJ2-7,TRBD2,TRBV24-1,.,TGTGCCACCAGTTTGTCTAGCGGGCCTCGTGAGCAGTACTTC,CATSLSSGPREQYF
TRBJ2-3,.,TRBV5-6,.,TGTGCCAGCAGCTTGCGGAGGGTCGAAGATACGCAGTATTTT,CASSLRRVEDTQYF
TRBJ2-1,TRBD1,TRBV5-4,.,TGTGCCAGCAGCTTGGGGGGACAGGGTCTAGATGAGCAGTTCTTC,CASSLGGQGLDEQFF
TRBJ1-2,.,TRBV30,.,TGTGCCTGGAGTGCCTCTCTGAGGGATAACTATGGCTACACCTTC,CAWSASLRDNYGYTF
TRBJ1-3,TRBD1,TRBV27,.,TGTGCCAGCAGTTTAACAGGGGGAAGATTTGACACCATATATTTT,CASSLTGGRFDTIYF
TRBJ1-1,.,TRBV30,.,TGTGCCTGGATAACCCGGATACAGGGAAGCACTGAAGCTTTCTTT,CAWITRIQGSTEAFF
TRBJ1-2,TRBD1,TRBV5-8,.,TGTGCCAGCAGCCCCGGGACAGGGGCGCGGTATGGCTACACCTTC,CASSPGTGARYGYTF
TRBJ2-1,TRBD2,TRBV10-2,.,TGCGCTGGACGGGGGGGCCTTTACAATGAGCAGTTCTTC,CAGRGGLYNEQFF
TRBJ2-2,TRBD2,TRBV24-1,.,TGTGCCACCAGTGACCGGTTGACTAGCGGGGTCGTTGGGGAGCTGTTTTTT,CATSDRLTSGVVGELFF
TRBJ1-2,TRBD1,TRBV2,.,TGTGCCAGCAGTCCCAGGGGGCGCGATGGCTACACCTTC,CASSPRGRDGYTF
TRBJ1-6,.,TRBV3-1/TRBV3-2,.,TGTGCCAGCAGCCAAGCTGTTACAGGGTTATCTTCACCCCTCCACTTT,CASSQAVTGLSSPLHF
TRBJ1-1,.,TRBV10-3,.,TGTGCCATCAGTGACAGTACAGTGAACACTGAAGCTTTCTTT,CAISDSTVNTEAFF
TRBJ2-7,TRBD1,TRBV11-2,.,TGTGCCAGCAGCTTAGGAGGCGGGACAGGGGTCGGGCAGTACTTC,CASSLGGGTGVGQYF
TRBJ2-7,TRBD1,TRBV3-1/TRBV3-2,.,TGTGCCAGCAGCCAAGTTCGCGACAGGGGTTCGGGCGAGCAGTACTTC,CASSQVRDRGSGEQYF
TRBJ1-2,.,TRBV3-1/TRBV3-2,.,TGTGCCAGCAGCCAAGATCGGGGGAGAGGGCCCTATGGCTACACCTTC,CASSQDRGRGPYGYTF
TRBJ2-1,.,TRBV3-1/TRBV3-2,.,TGTGCCAGCAGCCAAGTTTTTCAGAGGGGGGGCTTTAGTTCCTACAATGAGCAGTTCTTC,CASSQVFQRGGFSSYNEQFF
TRBJ1-2,TRBD1,TRBV29-1,.,TGCAGCGTCGGACAGGGGGTAAATGGCTACACCTTC,CSVGQGVNGYTF
TRBJ1-1,.,TRBV3-1/TRBV3-2,.,TGTGCCAGCCTAGGGGGCACTGAAGCTTTCTTT,CASLGGTEAFF
TRBJ1-3,.,TRBV12-3/TRBV12-4,.,TGTGCCAGCAGGGCCGCGGGCGGAAACACCATATATTTT,CASRAAGGNTIYF
TRBJ1-1,.,TRBV2,.,TGTGCCAGTCGGACAGAGGGGTGGGGCACTGAAGCTTTCTTT,CASRTEGWGTEAFF
TRBJ1-2,.,TRBV5-4,few,TGTGCCAGCAGCTTATTTGGGCGCAGGAATAACTATGGCTACACCTTC,CASSLFGRRNNYGYTF
TRBJ2-2,.,TRBV18,.,TGTGCCAGCTCACCACAGGGGACCGGGGAGCTGTTTTTT,CASSPQGTGELFF
TRBJ2-3,.,TRBV9,few,TGTGCCAGCGTCAGAGGGGGAACTTTCACAGATACGCAGTATTTT,CASVRGGTFTDTQYF
TRBJ2-1,.,TRBV10-1,once,TGCGCCAGCAGTACCTCTAGCAGTTTCAATGAGCAGTTCTTC,CASSTSSSFNEQFF
TRBJ2-3,.,TRBV27,once,TGTGCCGTAGCGTCCCCGGTTACCAAGCCAGATACGCAGTATTTT,CAVASPVTKPDTQYF
TRBJ1-1,.,TRBV7-2,once,TGTGCCAGCAGCTTAAGCAGGGATGGTGAAGCTTTCTTT,CASSLSRDGEAFF
TRBJ1-5,.,TRBV5-8,.,TGTGCCAGCAGCTTGGAAGTTTGGGAGGGGTCAGGTCGGCAGCCCCAGCATTTT,CASSLEVWEGSGRQPQHF
TRBJ1-5,.,TRBV2,few,TGTGCCAGCAGAGGGACTTACAATCAGCCCCAGCATTTT,CASRGTYNQPQHF
TRBJ1-6,.,TRBV19,few,TGTGCCAGTCTGATTGGCGGGGCTGGTTCACCCCTCCACTTT,CASLIGGAGSPLHF
TRBJ2-7,.,TRBV6-6,.,TGTGCCAGCAGTTCGCGGTGGGCGGGGAGCTCCTACGAGCAGTACTTC,CASSSRWAGSSYEQYF
TRBJ1-2,.,TRBV6-5,.,TGTGCCAGCACCCTGAAGTGGCAGGGACTAGGCTACACCTTC,CASTLKWQGLGYTF
TRBJ1-1,TRBD1,TRBV5-4,.,TGTGCCAGCAGCGTGATCGACAGGGCCCTCGCTGAAGCTTTCTTT,CASSVIDRALAEAFF
TRBJ2-2,.,TRBV11-2,.,TGTGCCAGCAGCTTGTCCCCCGCGGGAACGAACACCGGGGAGCTGTTTTTT,CASSLSPAGTNTGELFF
TRBJ1-2,TRBD1,TRBV3-1/TRBV3-2,.,TGTGCCAGCAGCCAAGGAGGGACAGCGAATTTATATGGCTACACCTTC,CASSQGGTANLYGYTF
TRBJ1-1,.,TRBV5-5,.,TGTGCCAGCAGCTTGGTCGGACAGCAAAGATTGAACACTGAAGCTTTCTTT,CASSLVGQQRLNTEAFF
TRBJ2-3,.,TRBV20-1,.,TGCAGTGCTAGAGTTGGGGCTGCGCAGTATTTT,CSARVGAAQYF
TRBJ1-1,.,TRBV19,.,TGTGCCAGTAGTCGACAGGAGAACACTGAAGCTTTCTTT,CASSRQENTEAFF
TRBJ2-3,.,TRBV12-2,.,TGTGCAAGTCGCCCGCCAAGCGGGGGGGCCGGGGATACGCAGTATTTT,CASRPPSGGAGDTQYF
TRBJ1-1,.,TRBV24-1,few,TGTGCCACCAGTGACTCAGGAAAATCGAACACTGAAGCTTTCTTT,CATSDSGKSNTEAFF
TRBJ2-2,TRBD1,TRBV27,few,TGTGCCAGCAGGACGACAGGGCAGCCCAACACCGGGGAGCTGTTTTTT,CASRTTGQPNTGELFF
TRBJ2-1,.,TRBV7-9,.,TGTGCCAGCAGCACAAGCAATGAGCAGTTCTTC,CASSTSNEQFF